This T cell receptor (beta chain) originates from a study of neoadjuvant anti-PD-1 for oral cavity cancer. This sample's time point: after neoadjuvant nivolumab, at surgical resection. Cohort: HPV-negative, locally advanced oral cavity squamous cell carcinoma patients. Sequencing used immunoSEQ multiplex PCR; TCRdb keeps in-frame clones, though not all of them. The sample contains around 24,000 clones, roughly 29% of which appear only once. The germline V gene encodes CDR1 SGDLS and CDR2 YYNGEE. Between the trimmed V and J ends, which lost 3 bases and 0 bases, there was a span of 7 bases. This CDR3 is 14 amino acids long.

The sample here was tumor tissue, taken after nivolumab (anti-PD-1) treatment. The chain combines TRBV9 with TRBJ2-1; D gene ambiguous. This sequence originates from a person between 40 and 80 years old with oral cavity squamous cell carcinoma. CDR3 protein: CASSAGSSYNEQFF. The CDR3 DNA reads as TGTGCCAGCAGCGCCGGCAGCTCCTACAATGAGCAGTTCTTC.